This T cell receptor (beta chain) originates from a study of T cell repertoires in cytomegalovirus infection. The wider study: The public TCR beta signatures pointed to both CMV infection and matching HLA type.

Per germline, CDR1 SEHNR and CDR2 FQNEAQ (reference sequence). The CDR3 covers 15 residues. V lost 1 base to trimming and J lost 0 bases, with 9 bases between them. TCRdb analysed the reads with MiXCR anew, one entry per CDR3 protein. This table has fewer than 550,000 distinct CDR3 sequences, approximately 16% appearing once. In its sample, this clonotype was seen a few times. The receptor comes from a human donor in good health (CMV status not recorded). Some clones in this sample may be carry-over from other donors' samples. The chain is built from TRBV7-9 and TRBJ1-2, with unresolved D. The source material was CD8+ T cells from PBMCs. CDR3 in DNA: TGTGCCAGCAGCTTAGAGGTCAAAACTAACTATGGCTACACCTTC. This codes for CASSLEVKTNYGYTF.